This T cell receptor beta chain was sequenced in a study of regulatory T cells in long-lasting Graves disease. Combining iRepertoire HTBI primers with Arm-PCR of CDR3 regions, the authors built TCR beta libraries. TCRdb itself ran the multiplex PCR reads through MiXCR, one entry per CDR3 protein. This sample has a few hundred thousand distinct CDR3 sequences, with 16% found just once. Germline CDR1 MGHRA, CDR2 YSYEKL. CDR3 size: 16 residues. The table lists this clonotype with many counts. The junction shows a germline mismatch at one end, possibly a read error. As for time point: newly diagnosed GD, antithyroid drugs for less than 3 months. RNA from PBMCs was the source of the TCR library. This same sample was also taken into another study, of T cells in Graves' hyperthyroidism and ophthalmopathy. That paper notes: First-round RT-PCR targeting the TCR CDR3 was performed with the HTBI primer set.

The sequences come from peripheral blood mononuclear cells (PBMCs), collected at new diagnosis, from a patient treated with antithyroid drugs. V usage is TRBV4-1 and J usage is TRBJ2-1, with 12 bases matching TRBD1. This TCR derives from a man in his forties with Graves disease. CDR3 sequence: CASSQDPGQGAGEQFF. The CDR3 nucleotides read TGTGCCAGCAGCCAAGACCCGGGACAGGGGGCAGGTGAGCAGTTCTTC.